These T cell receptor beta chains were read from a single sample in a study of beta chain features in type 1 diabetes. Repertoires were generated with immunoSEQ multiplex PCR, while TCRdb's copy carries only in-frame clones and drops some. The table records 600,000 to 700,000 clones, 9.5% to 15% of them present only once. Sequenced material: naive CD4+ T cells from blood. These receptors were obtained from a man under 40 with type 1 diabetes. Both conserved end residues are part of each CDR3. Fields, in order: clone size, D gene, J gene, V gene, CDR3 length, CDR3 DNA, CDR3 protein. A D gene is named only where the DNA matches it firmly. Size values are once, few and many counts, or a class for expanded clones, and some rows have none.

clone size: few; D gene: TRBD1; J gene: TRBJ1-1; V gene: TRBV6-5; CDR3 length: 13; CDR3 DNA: TGTGCCAGCAGAATAACAGGGGAGACTGAAGCTTTCTTT; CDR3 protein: CASRITGETEAFF
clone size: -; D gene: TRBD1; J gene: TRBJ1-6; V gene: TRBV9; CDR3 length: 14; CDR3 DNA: TGTGCCAGCAGCCCCCAGACAGGGTCTTCACCCCTCCACTTT; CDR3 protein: CASSPQTGSSPLHF
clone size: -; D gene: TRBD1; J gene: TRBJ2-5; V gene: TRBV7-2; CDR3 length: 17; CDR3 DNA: TGTGCCAGCAGCTCTGGGGCACAGGGGCCCAAACAAGAGACCCAGTACTTC; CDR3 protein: CASSSGAQGPKQETQYF
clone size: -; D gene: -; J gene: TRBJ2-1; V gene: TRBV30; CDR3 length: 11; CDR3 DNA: TGTGCCTGGATGGTTTACAATGAGCAGTTCTTC; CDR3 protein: CAWMVYNEQFF
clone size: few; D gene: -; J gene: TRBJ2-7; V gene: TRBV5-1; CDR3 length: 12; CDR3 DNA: TGCGCCAGCAGCTCCTCTTCCTACGAGCAGTACTTC; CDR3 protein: CASSSSSYEQYF
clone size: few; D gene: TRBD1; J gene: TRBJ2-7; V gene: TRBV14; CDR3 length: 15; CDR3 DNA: TGTGCCAGCAGCCGCTCCGGGACAGGGGGCGACGAGCAGTACTTC; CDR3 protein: CASSRSGTGGDEQYF
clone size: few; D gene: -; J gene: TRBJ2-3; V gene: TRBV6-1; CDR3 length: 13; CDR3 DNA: TGTGCCAGCAGCGACCAGGGTACAGATACGCAGTATTTT; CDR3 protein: CASSDQGTDTQYF
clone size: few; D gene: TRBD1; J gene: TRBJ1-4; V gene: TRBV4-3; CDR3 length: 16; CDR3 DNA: TGCGCCAGCAGCCGATCCCCGGGACAGGGTGGAGAAAAACTGTTTTTT; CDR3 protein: CASSRSPGQGGEKLFF
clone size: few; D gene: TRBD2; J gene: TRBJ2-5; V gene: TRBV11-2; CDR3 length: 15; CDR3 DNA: TGTGCCAGCAGACCAGCGGGGGTGGTTCAAGAGACCCAGTACTTC; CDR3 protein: CASRPAGVVQETQYF
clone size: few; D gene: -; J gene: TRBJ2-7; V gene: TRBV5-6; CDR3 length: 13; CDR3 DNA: TGTGCCAGCAGCTTTGACAGCCCCTACGAGCAGTACTTC; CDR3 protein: CASSFDSPYEQYF
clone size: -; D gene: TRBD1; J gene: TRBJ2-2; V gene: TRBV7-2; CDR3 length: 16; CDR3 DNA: TGTGCCAGCAGCGGTCCGGGACAGGGATTCGGTGGGGAGCTGTTTTTT; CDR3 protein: CASSGPGQGFGGELFF
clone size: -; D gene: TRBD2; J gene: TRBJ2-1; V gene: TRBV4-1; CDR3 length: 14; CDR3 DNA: TGCGCCAGCAGCCAACTAGCGGGGTATAATGAGCAGTTCTTC; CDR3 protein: CASSQLAGYNEQFF
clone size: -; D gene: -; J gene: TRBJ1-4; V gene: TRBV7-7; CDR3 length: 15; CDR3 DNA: TGTGCCAGCCGAGCCGTGGGTTTGGGTAATGAAAAACTGTTTTTT; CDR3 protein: CASRAVGLGNEKLFF
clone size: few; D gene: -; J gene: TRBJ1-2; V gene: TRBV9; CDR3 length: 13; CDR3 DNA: TGTGCCAGCAGCGTAGGACCCAGGGATGGCTACACCTTC; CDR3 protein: CASSVGPRDGYTF
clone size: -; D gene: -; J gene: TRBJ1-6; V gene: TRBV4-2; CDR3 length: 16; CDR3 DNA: TGTGCCAGCAGCCAAGACGTAAGAGGGATGAATTCACCCCTCCACTTT; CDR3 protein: CASSQDVRGMNSPLHF
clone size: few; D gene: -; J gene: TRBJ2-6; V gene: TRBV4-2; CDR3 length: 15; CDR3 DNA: TGTGCCAGCAGCCAAGATTCCTCTGGGGCCAACGTCCTGACTTTC; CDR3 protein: CASSQDSSGANVLTF
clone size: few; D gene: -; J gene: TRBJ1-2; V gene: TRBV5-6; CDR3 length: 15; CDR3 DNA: TGTGCCAGCAGCTTGGAGACAGAGGCTAACTATGGCTACACCTTC; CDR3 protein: CASSLETEANYGYTF
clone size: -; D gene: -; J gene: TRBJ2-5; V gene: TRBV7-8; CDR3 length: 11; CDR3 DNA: TGTGCCAGCAGCGTCATGGAGACCCAGTACTTC; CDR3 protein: CASSVMETQYF
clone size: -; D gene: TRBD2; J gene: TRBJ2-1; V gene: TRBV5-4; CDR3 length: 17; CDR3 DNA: TGTGCCAGCAGCACAACTAGCGGGGGGGCGGCCTACAATGAGCAGTTCTTC; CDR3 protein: CASSTTSGGAAYNEQFF
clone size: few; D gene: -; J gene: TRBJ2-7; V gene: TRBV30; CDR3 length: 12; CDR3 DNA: TGTGCCTGGAGTGTTAGAGGGGACGAGCAGTACTTC; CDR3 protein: CAWSVRGDEQYF
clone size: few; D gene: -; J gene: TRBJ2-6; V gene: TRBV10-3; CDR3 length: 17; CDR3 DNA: TGTGCCATCAGTGAGTCGCGACGGACCTCTGGGGCCAACGTCCTGACTTTC; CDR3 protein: CAISESRRTSGANVLTF
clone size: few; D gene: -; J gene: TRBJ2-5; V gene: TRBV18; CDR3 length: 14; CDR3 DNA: TGTGCCAGCTCACCCATCGGACTGCAAGAGACCCAGTACTTC; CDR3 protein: CASSPIGLQETQYF
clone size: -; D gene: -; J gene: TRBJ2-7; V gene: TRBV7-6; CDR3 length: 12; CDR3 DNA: TGTGCCAGCGGGACTTACTCCTACGAGCAGTACTTC; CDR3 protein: CASGTYSYEQYF
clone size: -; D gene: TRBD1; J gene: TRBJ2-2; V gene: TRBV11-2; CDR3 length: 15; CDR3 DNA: TGTGCCAGCATCCCAGGGACAGTTAACACCGGGGAGCTGTTTTTT; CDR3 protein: CASIPGTVNTGELFF
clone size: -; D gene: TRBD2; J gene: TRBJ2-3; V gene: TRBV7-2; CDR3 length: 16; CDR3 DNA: TGTGCCAGCAGCTTAAACGGGGGGGCAGGCACAGATACGCAGTATTTT; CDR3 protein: CASSLNGGAGTDTQYF
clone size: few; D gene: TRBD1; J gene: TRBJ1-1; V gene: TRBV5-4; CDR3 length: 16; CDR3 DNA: TGTGCCAGCAGCGCTGGGACAGACCCAAGGAACACTGAAGCTTTCTTT; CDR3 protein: CASSAGTDPRNTEAFF
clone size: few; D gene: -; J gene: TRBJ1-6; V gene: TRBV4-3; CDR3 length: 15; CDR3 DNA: TGCGCCAGCTTCCTGGGGCGGACCTATAATTCACCCCTCCACTTT; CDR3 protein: CASFLGRTYNSPLHF
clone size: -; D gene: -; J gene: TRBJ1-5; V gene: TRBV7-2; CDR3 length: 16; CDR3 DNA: TGTGCCAGCAGCCTTGTCGCTACGGATAGCAATCAGCCCCAGCATTTT; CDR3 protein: CASSLVATDSNQPQHF